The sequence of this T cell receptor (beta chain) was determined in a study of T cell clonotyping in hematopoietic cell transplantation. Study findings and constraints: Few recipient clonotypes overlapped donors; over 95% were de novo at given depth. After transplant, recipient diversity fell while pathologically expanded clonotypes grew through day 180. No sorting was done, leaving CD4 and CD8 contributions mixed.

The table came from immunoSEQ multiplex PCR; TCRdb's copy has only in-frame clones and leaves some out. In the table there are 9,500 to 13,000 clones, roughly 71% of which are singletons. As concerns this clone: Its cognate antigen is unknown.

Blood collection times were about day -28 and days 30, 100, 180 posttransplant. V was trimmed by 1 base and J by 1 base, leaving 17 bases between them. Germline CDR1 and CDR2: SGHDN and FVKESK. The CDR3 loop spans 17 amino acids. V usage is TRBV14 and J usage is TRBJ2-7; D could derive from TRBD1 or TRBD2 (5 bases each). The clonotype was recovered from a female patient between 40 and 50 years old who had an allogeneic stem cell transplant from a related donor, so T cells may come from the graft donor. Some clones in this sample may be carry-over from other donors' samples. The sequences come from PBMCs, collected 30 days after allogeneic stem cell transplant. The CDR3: CASSQGVLRGGSYEQYF. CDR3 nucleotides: TGTGCCAGCAGCCAAGGGGTCCTGAGGGGTGGATCCTACGAGCAGTACTTC.